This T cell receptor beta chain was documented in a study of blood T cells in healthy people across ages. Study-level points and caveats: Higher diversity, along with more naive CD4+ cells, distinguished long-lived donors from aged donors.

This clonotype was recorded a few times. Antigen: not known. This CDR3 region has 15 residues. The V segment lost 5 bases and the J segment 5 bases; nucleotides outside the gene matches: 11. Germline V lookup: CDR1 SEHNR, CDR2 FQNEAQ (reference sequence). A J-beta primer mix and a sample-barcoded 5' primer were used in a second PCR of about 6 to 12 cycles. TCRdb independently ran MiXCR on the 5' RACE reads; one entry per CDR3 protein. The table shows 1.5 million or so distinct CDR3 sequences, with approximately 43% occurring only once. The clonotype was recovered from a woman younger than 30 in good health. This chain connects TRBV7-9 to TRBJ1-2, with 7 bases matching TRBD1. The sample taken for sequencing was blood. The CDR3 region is CASSPRDSFGYGYTF. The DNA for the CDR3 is TGTGCCAGCAGCCCCCGGGACAGTTTTGGGTATGGCTACACCTTC.